The sequence of this T cell receptor beta chain was determined in a study of OX40 agonist ivuxolimab in advanced cancers. The wider study: Every patient in dose escalation had hepatocellular carcinoma, melanoma, renal cell or head and neck cancer.

The repertoire was sequenced with immunoSEQ multiplex PCR; TCRdb's copy has only in-frame clones and lacks some. The table shows some 83,000 clones, with just over 85% occurring only once. The CDR3 extends over 15 amino acids. The V gene's germline CDR1 is SGHTA and CDR2 FQGNSA. V lost 5 bases and J lost 3, with 14 bases in between. Concerning this clone: Its target is unknown.

The study, taken as a whole, reports: Undetermined was the antigen specificity of the expanded peripheral T cells. The study observed clonal expansion of CD4+ and CD8+ blood T cells by week 6 at 0.1 to 3.0 mg/kg.

This TCR was sampled from an adult with an advanced solid tumor such as melanoma, head and neck, liver or kidney cancer. Specimen: CD4+ or CD8+ T cells sorted from blood, collected in a trial of the OX40 agonist ivuxolimab. The rearrangement joins TRBV7-2 to TRBJ1-5; D call uncertain. Here the CDR3 reads CASSPRAGDNQPQHF. The CDR3 region has the DNA TGTGCCAGCAGCCCCCGGGCAGGAGACAATCAGCCCCAGCATTTT.